This T cell receptor (beta chain) was captured by sequencing in a study of vaccination effects on CD4 cells after COVID-19. Study information: Either the BNT162b2 or mRNA-1273 vaccine was given to participants in two doses. Sample collection from a couple of convalescent patients occurred 16 days and one week before vaccination. Findings of the study overall: Whether induced by infection or by vaccine, clones showed marked clonal contraction late after vaccination.

The CDR3 covers 15 residues. V lost 1 base, J lost 5 bases, and 5 bases stayed unmatched. Germline V gene lookup returns CDR1 SGHAT and CDR2 FQDESV (reference sequence). After expansion with viral peptide pools in the ViraFEST assay, antigen-specific CD4+ T cells were sequenced. Following 10 days of culture, CD4+ T cells were isolated. This individual tested PCR-positive for SARS-CoV-2 infection between March and December 2020. Culturing of about 2 million PBMC per well took place with approximately 10 IU/ml IL-2 and 9 to 10 ug/ml peptides. Repertoires were generated with immunoSEQ multiplex PCR, while TCRdb's copy carries only in-frame clones and drops some. The sample contains 35,000 to 40,000 clones, approximately 78% of which appear only once. In the case of this clone: Its target is not known.

The source is a human donor who had a prior SARS-CoV-2 infection. The rearrangement joins TRBV11-1 to TRBJ2-5; 9 bases match TRBD1. Specimen: CD4+ T cells from PBMCs cultured with HCoV-NL63 spike peptides, collected before COVID-19 vaccination. CDR3 sequence (DNA): TGTGCCAGCAGCTTAGGGACAGGGGATGCGGAGACCCAGTACTTC. Amino acids: CASSLGTGDAETQYF.